This T cell receptor beta chain originates from a study of cytomegalovirus exposure and HLA in healthy donors. Study-wide results and caveats: Among CMV-associated TCR beta chains, most appeared HLA-restricted in a later analysis. Analyses of presence/absence relied on an assumption of roughly uniform sequencing depth across donors.

With respect to this clone: The target antigen is unknown.

In the PCR, 60 Vbeta and 13 Jbeta primers were used. Data came from immunoSEQ multiplex PCR; TCRdb stores just in-frame clones and leaves some out. The data contain 130,000 or so clones, approximately 80% of them seen just once; the ten biggest clones take up approximately 5.5%. The CDR3 runs to 15 residues. Germline V gene lookup returns CDR1 LNHDA and CDR2 SQIVND (reference sequence). The V gene end was trimmed by 5 bases and the J gene end by 6 bases; junction bases not matched to a gene: 12. The rearrangement uses TRBV19 and TRBJ2-5; TRBD1 agrees at 7 bases. The source of this sequence is a man in his late teens or twenties in good health and CMV-seropositive. The specimen was PBMCs. CDR3 amino acids: CASSPGQDWEKTQYF. CDR3 in DNA: TGTGCCAGTAGTCCAGGACAGGACTGGGAAAAGACCCAGTACTTC.